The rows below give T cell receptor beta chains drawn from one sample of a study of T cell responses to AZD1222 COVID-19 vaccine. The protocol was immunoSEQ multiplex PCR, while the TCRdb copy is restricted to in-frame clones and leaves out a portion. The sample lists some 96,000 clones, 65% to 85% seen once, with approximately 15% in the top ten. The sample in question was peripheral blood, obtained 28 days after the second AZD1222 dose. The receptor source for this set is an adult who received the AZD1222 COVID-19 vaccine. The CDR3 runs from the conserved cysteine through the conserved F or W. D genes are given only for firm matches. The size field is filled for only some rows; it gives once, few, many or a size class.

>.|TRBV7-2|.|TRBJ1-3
CASSLDPSGNTIYF
TGTGCCAGCAGCTTAGATCCCTCTGGAAACACCATATATTTT
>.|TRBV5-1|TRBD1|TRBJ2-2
CASSRDRGNTGELFF
TGCGCCAGCAGCCGGGACAGGGGAAATACCGGGGAGCTGTTTTTT
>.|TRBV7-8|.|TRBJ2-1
CASRKTGGTTYNEQFF
TGTGCCAGCAGAAAAACTGGGGGTACCACCTACAATGAGCAGTTCTTC
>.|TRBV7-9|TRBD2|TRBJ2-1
CASSRSSGRASANNEQFF
TGTGCCAGCAGCCGATCTAGCGGGCGAGCATCGGCCAACAATGAGCAGTTCTTC
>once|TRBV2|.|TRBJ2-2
CASGQGRPGELFF
TGTGCTAGCGGGCAGGGGCGTCCCGGGGAGCTGTTTTTT
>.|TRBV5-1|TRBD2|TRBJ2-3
CASSSSGGTQYF
TGCGCCAGCAGCTCTAGCGGGGGTACGCAGTATTTT
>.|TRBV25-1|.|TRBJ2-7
CASSAGGRIYEQYF
TGTGCCAGCAGTGCTGGAGGTAGGATTTACGAGCAGTACTTC
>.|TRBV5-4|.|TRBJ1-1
CASSLDGTEAFF
TGTGCCAGCAGCTTGGACGGAACTGAAGCTTTCTTT
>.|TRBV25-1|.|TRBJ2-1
CASSELTGVTYNEQFF
TGTGCCAGCAGTGAATTGACGGGAGTCACCTACAATGAGCAGTTCTTC
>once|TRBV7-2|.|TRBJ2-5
CASSPLGADLQETQYF
TGTGCCAGCAGCCCCCTTGGGGCGGACCTCCAAGAGACCCAGTACTTC
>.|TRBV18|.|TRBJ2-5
CASSPRYTTQETQYF
TGTGCCAGCTCACCACGGTACACGACCCAAGAGACCCAGTACTTC
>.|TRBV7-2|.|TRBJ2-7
CASSPPSGVTYPSYEQYF
TGTGCCAGCAGCCCACCCAGCGGAGTAACCTACCCCTCCTACGAGCAGTACTTC
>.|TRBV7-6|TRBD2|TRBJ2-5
CASTTGGSQETQYF
TGTGCCAGCACGACCGGGGGGAGTCAAGAGACCCAGTACTTC
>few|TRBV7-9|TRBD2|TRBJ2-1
CASSLVGSGGVYNEQFF
TGTGCCAGCAGCTTAGTCGGTAGCGGGGGGGTATACAATGAGCAGTTCTTC
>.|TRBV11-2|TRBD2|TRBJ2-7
CASSSLAGGPYEQYF
TGTGCCAGCAGCTCACTAGCGGGGGGCCCGTACGAGCAGTACTTC
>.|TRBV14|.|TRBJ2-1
CASSQVPTAQFF
TGTGCCAGCAGCCAAGTCCCGACTGCACAGTTCTTC
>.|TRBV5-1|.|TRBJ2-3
CASSPSWASESTDTQYF
TGCGCCAGCAGCCCCTCCTGGGCTAGTGAGAGCACAGATACGCAGTATTTT
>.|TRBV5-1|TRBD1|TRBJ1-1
CASQTGGDSTEAFF
TGCGCCAGCCAGACAGGGGGGGATAGCACTGAAGCTTTCTTT
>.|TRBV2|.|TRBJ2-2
CASSRGQMYTGELFF
TGTGCCAGCTCCCGGGGCCAGATGTACACCGGGGAGCTGTTTTTT
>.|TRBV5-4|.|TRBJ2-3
CASSGISNTDTQYF
TGTGCCAGCAGTGGGATATCCAACACAGATACGCAGTATTTT
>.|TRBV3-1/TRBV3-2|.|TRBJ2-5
CASSQGGGAGGETQYF
TGTGCCAGCAGCCAAGGTGGGGGCGCTGGGGGAGAGACCCAGTACTTC
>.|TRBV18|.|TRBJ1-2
CASSPPEGRYGYTF
TGTGCCAGCTCACCTCCGGAGGGGAGATATGGCTACACCTTC
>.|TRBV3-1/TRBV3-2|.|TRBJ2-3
CASSPRFTDTQYF
TGTGCCAGCAGCCCCAGATTCACAGATACGCAGTATTTT
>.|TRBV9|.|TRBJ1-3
CASSSIGDTIYF
TGTGCCAGCAGCTCTATAGGTGACACCATATATTTT
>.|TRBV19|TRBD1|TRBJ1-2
CASAEGQVRGYTF
TGTGCCAGTGCCGAGGGACAGGTGAGGGGCTACACCTTC
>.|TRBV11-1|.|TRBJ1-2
CASSLTGSGGYTF
TGTGCCAGCAGCTTAACTGGATCGGGTGGCTACACCTTC
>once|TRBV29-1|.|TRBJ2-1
CSVEVVGGYNEQFF
TGCAGCGTTGAAGTGGTGGGTGGGTACAATGAGCAGTTCTTC
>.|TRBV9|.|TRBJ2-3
CASSVEGGRADTQYF
TGTGCCAGCAGCGTAGAGGGGGGACGGGCAGATACGCAGTATTTT
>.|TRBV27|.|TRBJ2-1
CASSQGISYNEQFF
TGTGCCAGCAGTCAGGGGATCTCCTACAATGAGCAGTTCTTC
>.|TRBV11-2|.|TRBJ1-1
CASSLDLTAGSAHTEAFF
TGTGCCAGCAGCTTAGATCTAACGGCGGGCAGCGCTCACACTGAAGCTTTCTTT
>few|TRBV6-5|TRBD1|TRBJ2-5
CASSYQTGSMETQYF
TGTGCCAGCAGTTACCAGACAGGGAGCATGGAGACCCAGTACTTC
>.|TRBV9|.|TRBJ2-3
CASSVRGRLPDTQYF
TGTGCCAGCAGCGTAAGGGGCAGGCTCCCAGATACGCAGTATTTT
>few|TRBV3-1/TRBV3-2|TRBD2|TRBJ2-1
CASSQGTSAYNEQFF
TGTGCCAGCAGCCAAGGGACTAGCGCCTACAATGAGCAGTTCTTC